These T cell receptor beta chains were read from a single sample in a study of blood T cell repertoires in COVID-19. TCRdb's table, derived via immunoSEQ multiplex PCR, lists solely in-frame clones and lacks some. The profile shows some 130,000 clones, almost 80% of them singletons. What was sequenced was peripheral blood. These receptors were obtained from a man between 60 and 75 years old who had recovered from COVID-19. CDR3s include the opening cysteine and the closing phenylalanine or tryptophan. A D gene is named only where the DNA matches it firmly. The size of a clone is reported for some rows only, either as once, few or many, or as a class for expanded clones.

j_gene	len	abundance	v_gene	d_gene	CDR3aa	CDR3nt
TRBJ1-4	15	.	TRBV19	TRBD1	CASSPSRDRGEKLFF	TGTGCCAGTAGTCCCTCCCGGGACAGGGGTGAAAAACTGTTTTTT
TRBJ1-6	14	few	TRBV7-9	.	CASAPDSYNSPLHF	TGTGCCAGTGCCCCTGACAGTTATAATTCACCCCTCCACTTT
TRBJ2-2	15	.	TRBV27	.	CASTPRGGDTGELFF	TGTGCCAGCACCCCAAGGGGGGGGGACACCGGGGAGCTGTTTTTT
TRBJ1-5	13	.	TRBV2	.	CASTQGGSQPQHF	TGTGCCAGCACGCAGGGAGGAAGCCAGCCCCAGCATTTT
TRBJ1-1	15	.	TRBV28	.	CASSTDGGANTKAFF	TGTGCCAGCAGTACGGATGGGGGCGCGAACACTAAAGCTTTCTTT
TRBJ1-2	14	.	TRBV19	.	CASSIPGQLYGYTF	TGTGCCAGTAGTATCCCCGGACAGCTCTATGGCTACACCTTC
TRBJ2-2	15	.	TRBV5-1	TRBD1	CASAPGQTNTGELFF	TGCGCCAGCGCGCCGGGACAGACGAACACCGGGGAGCTGTTTTTT
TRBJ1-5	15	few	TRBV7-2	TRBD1	CASSWTGQGNQPQHF	TGTGCCAGCAGTTGGACAGGGCAGGGCAATCAGCCCCAGCATTTT
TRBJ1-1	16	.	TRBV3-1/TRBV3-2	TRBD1	CASSQGDVGQGFKAFF	TGTGCCAGCAGCCAAGGAGACGTGGGACAGGGGTTTAAAGCTTTCTTT
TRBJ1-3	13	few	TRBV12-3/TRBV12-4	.	CASSLYSGNTIYF	TGTGCCAGCAGTTTATACTCTGGAAACACCATATATTTT
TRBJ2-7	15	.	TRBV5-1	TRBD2	CASSSPSGRVNEQYF	TGCGCCAGCAGCTCCCCTAGCGGGAGGGTAAACGAGCAGTACTTC